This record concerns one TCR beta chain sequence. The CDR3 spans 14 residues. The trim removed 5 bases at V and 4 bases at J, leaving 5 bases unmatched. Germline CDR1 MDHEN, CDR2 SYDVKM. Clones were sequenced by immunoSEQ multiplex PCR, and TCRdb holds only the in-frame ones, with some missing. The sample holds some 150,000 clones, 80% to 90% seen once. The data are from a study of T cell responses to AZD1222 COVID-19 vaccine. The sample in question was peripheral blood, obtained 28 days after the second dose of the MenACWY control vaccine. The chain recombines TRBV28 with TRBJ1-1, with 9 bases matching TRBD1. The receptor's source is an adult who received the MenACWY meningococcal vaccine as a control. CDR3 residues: CASSGQGRVTEAFF. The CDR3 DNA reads TGTGCCAGCAGTGGACAGGGGAGGGTCACTGAAGCTTTCTTT.